The 31 T cell receptor beta chains reported below all come from one sample, sequenced in a study of blood T cells in healthy people across ages (dated by TCRdb to the mid-2010s). Libraries were built with 5' RACE. Data came from an Illumina HiSeq 2500. The second PCR ran for roughly 7 to 11 cycles and used a J-beta primer mix along with a sample-barcoded 5' primer. TCRdb trimmed the raw reads at Q25, called clones with MiXCR and kept productive beta chains. Each entry merges the rows of one CDR3 protein and shows their most common DNA and genes. Counted in this sample were hundreds of thousands of distinct CDR3 sequences; roughly 30% of them appeared once. 15% to 19% of the sample is taken by the ten largest. Specimen: blood. All receptors come from an elderly woman in good health. Donor details come from another sample of the same person, matched by shared clones.

There are many counts of this clonotype. V and J are TRBV20-1 and TRBJ2-5; TRBD1 agrees at 9 bases. Germline V gene data show CDR1 as DFQATT and CDR2 as SNEGSKA (reference sequence). The CDR3 length is 15 residues. V was clipped by 4 bases and J by 1 base; unmatched bases: 7. CDR3 residues: CSAMGGTGTQETQYF. For the CDR3, the DNA is TGCAGTGCTATGGGCGGGACAGGGACCCAAGAGACCCAGTACTTC.

The chain is built from TRBV6-5 and TRBJ1-2; 7 bases map to TRBD1. Unmatched junction bases numbered 10, after V lost 4 bases and J lost 5 bases. Germline assignment: CDR1 MNHEY and CDR2 SVGAGI. This CDR3 spans 15 amino acids. CDR3: CASSSPVGGRYGYTF. DNA of the CDR3: TGTGCCAGCAGTTCCCCGGTAGGGGGCCGGTATGGCTACACCTTC.

Of note for this clonotype: A much larger clone lies one base from this, so it may be a read error. J is TRBJ2-1 and V is TRBV5-1, with a possible D match to TRBD2 (7 bases). The CDR3 contains 16 residues. Looked up from germline, CDR1 is SGHRS and CDR2 is YFSETQ. In DNA, the CDR3 is TGCGCCAGCAGCGTGACGGGGGGCCGCTTCTACAATGAGCGGTTCTTC. The encoded protein is CASSVTGGRFYNERFF.

Points on this clonotype: Because the CDR3 is missing its conserved closing phenylalanine or tryptophan, this is likely a read error. The chain combines TRBV6-2 or TRBV6-3 with TRBJ2-1; 7 bases are a match to TRBD2. The end of the DNA fits TRBJ2-7 better, so the J call may be wrong. This CDR3 is built from 14 residues. Germline CDR1 reads MNHEY; CDR2 reads SVGEGT. Here the CDR3 reads CASSRGSSYNEQYS. The CDR3 coding sequence is TGTGCCAGCAGTCGCGGGAGCTCCTACAATGAGCAGTACTCC.

The chain employs TRBV7-2 and TRBJ2-1; TRBD1 matches 9 bases. Losses at the gene ends were 9 bases for V and 3 bases for J; bases not matched to a gene: 6. This CDR3 has 14 residues. Germline CDR1 SGHTA, CDR2 FQGNSA. CDR3 protein: CASTPGQGYNEQFF. In DNA, the CDR3 is TGTGCCAGTACCCCGGGACAGGGCTACAATGAGCAGTTCTTC.

V and J are TRBV5-1 and TRBJ2-3; 9 bases are shared with TRBD2. The CDR3 spans 14 residues. Germline trimming cut 7 bases from V and 2 bases from J; bases unmatched to any gene: 5. Germline V gene sequence: CDR1 SGHRS, CDR2 YFSETQ. CDR3 region: CASQGTSSTDTQYF. Here the CDR3 DNA reads TGCGCCAGCCAAGGGACTAGCTCCACAGATACGCAGTATTTT. The entire variable domain, with the rest obtained from reference TRBV5-1 and TRBJ2-3, is as follows: KAGVTQTPRYLIKTRGQQVTLSCSPISGHRSVSWYQQTPGQGLQFLFEYFSETQRNKGNFPGRFSGRQFSNSRSEMNVSTLELGDSALYLCASQGTSSTDTQYFGPGTRLTVL.

This clonotype was detected ten times or more. The chain employs TRBV11-1 and TRBJ2-3; TRBD2 agrees at 8 bases. This CDR3 has 15 residues. V was pared by 5 bases and J by 4 bases, with 8 bases of the junction left unmatched. Per the germline V gene, CDR1 is SGHAT and CDR2 is FQDESV (reference sequence). The CDR3 region is CASSVGTRDADTQYF. CDR3 nucleotide sequence: TGTGCCAGCAGCGTCGGGACTAGGGATGCAGATACGCAGTATTTT.

The chain recombines TRBV9 with TRBJ2-4; D is perhaps TRBD2 (5 bases). The germline V gene has CDR1 SGDLS and CDR2 YYNGEE. Trimming took 0 bases from V and 13 from J, leaving 17 bases between them. The CDR3 has 14 amino acids. CDR3: CASSVDPTSCGQYF. CDR3 nucleotide sequence: TGTGCCAGCAGCGTAGACCCGACGTCCTGCGGGCAGTACTTC.

The chain is built from TRBV7-2 and TRBJ2-5; 7 bases are a match to TRBD1. Losses at the gene ends were 1 base for V and 5 bases for J; bases not matched to a gene: 10. Germline V gene data show CDR1 as SGHTA and CDR2 as FQGNSA. The CDR3 covers 16 residues. CDR3 protein: CASSLGGQFARETQYF. The CDR3 nucleotides read TGTGCCAGCAGCTTAGGGGGACAGTTCGCAAGGGAGACCCAGTACTTC.

Regarding this clonotype: A much larger clone differs by one base, so this may be a read error. The rearrangement joins TRBV6-6 to TRBJ1-4, with D maybe TRBD1 (5 bases). V lost 6 bases to trimming and J lost 0 bases, with 14 bases between them. The CDR3 runs to 16 residues. Per the germline V gene, CDR1 is MNHNY and CDR2 is SVGAGI (reference sequence). The CDR3 nucleotides are TGTGCCAGCAGGCTAACACGGGGCGCAACTAATGAAAAACTGTTTTTT. This codes for CASRLTRGATNEKLFF.

This clonotype was seen a single time. The rearrangement uses TRBV15 and TRBJ2-3, with D possibly matching TRBD2 (5 bases). CDR1 is LNHNV and CDR2 is YYDKDF in the germline V gene (reference sequence). V lost 0 bases, J lost 0 bases, and 10 bases lay in between. The CDR3 runs 16 residues. The CDR3 nucleotides are TGTGCCACCAGCAGAGATGGGAGCGGTAGCACAGATACGCAGTATTTT. Translation: CATSRDGSGSTDTQYF.

The genes are TRBV5-1 and TRBJ2-3; the match to TRBD2 covers 9 bases. This CDR3 is 16 amino acids long. The ends lost 3 bases at V and 1 base at J; junction bases unmatched: 6. CDR1 SGHRS and CDR2 YFSETQ come from the germline V gene. The CDR3 DNA is TGCGCCAGCAGCTCGACTAGGACTAGCGGCACAGATACGCAGTATTTT. Translated, it gives CASSSTRTSGTDTQYF.

This clonotype was counted ten times or more. In DNA, the CDR3 is TGCAGTGCTAGAGATATGAATACTCCCTACAATGAGCAGTTCTTC. It encodes CSARDMNTPYNEQFF. The rearrangement joins TRBV20-1 to TRBJ2-1; no definite D call. V lost 0 bases to trimming and J lost 2 bases, with 11 bases between them. The germline gives CDR1 DFQATT, CDR2 SNEGSKA (reference sequence). This CDR3 comprises 15 residues.

This clonotype has more than one count but fewer than ten. The rearrangement uses TRBV5-1 and TRBJ1-2; 9 positions agree with TRBD1. Germline loops: CDR1 SGHRS, CDR2 YFSETQ. The CDR3 length is 14 residues. V shed 5 bases and J 7 bases; nucleotides not matched to a gene: 9. The CDR3 DNA is TGCGCCAGCAGTCCTCGACAGGGGGTAGGTGGCTACACCTTC. It encodes CASSPRQGVGGYTF. Full variable domain (outside the CDR3, taken from reference TRBV5-1 and TRBJ1-2): KAGVTQTPRYLIKTRGQQVTLSCSPISGHRSVSWYQQTPGQGLQFLFEYFSETQRNKGNFPGRFSGRQFSNSRSEMNVSTLELGDSALYLCASSPRQGVGGYTFGSGTRLTVV.

This clonotype has only a few counts. Since a much larger clone is just one base distant, this may be a read error. V and J are TRBV6-5 and TRBJ2-1; 7 nucleotides agree with TRBD2. Gene TRBJ2-7 matches the end of the DNA better, so the J call may be wrong. The CDR3 is made up of 16 amino acids. From germline, CDR1 is MNHEY and CDR2 SVGAGI. The CDR3 protein is CASSPRIAGTYNEQYF. The CDR3 coding sequence is TGTGCCAGCAGCCCCCGGATAGCGGGTACCTACAATGAGCAGTACTTC.

The sample holds a few counts of this clonotype. This chain links TRBV4-1 with TRBJ2-6; D unresolved. CDR3 size: 16 residues. Trimming stripped 0 bases from V and 0 bases from J, with 6 bases between. Germline loops: CDR1 MGHRA, CDR2 YSYEKL. Here the CDR3 DNA reads TGCGCCAGCAGCCAAGATCCGACCTCTGGGGCCAACGTCCTGACTTTC. Translation gives CASSQDPTSGANVLTF.

On this clonotype itself: A much larger clone lies one base from this, so it may be a read error. The chain joins TRBV5-1 to TRBJ2-7; 7 nucleotides align to TRBD1. V shed 4 bases, J shed 2 bases, and the junction held 3 bases outside the gene matches. The germline CDR1 and CDR2 sequences are SGHRS and YFSETQ. CDR3 length: 13 amino acids. CDR3 nucleotides: TGCGCCAGCAGCACAGGGGTTCCCTACGAGCAGTACTTC. Translating it yields CASSTGVPYEQYF.

The chain joins TRBV20-1 to TRBJ1-4; TRBD1 is a possible D gene (6 bases). Germline CDR1 and CDR2: DFQATT and SNEGSKA (reference sequence). CDR3 size: 14 residues. The germline V and J ends were trimmed by 6 bases and 4 bases, with 15 bases remaining between them. The CDR3 bases are TGCAGTGCCAACCCGGGACATGTTAATGAAAAACTGTTTTTT. It translates to CSANPGHVNEKLFF.

This clonotype was counted many times. The chain has TRBV4-3 and TRBJ2-3, with TRBD2 matching over 10 bases. With V trimmed by 0 bases and J by 2 bases, 5 bases remained unmatched. Germline values: CDR1 LGHNA, CDR2 YSLEER. There are 17 residues in the CDR3. DNA for the CDR3: TGCGCCAGCAGCCAAGAACTAGCGGGGACCTCCACAGATACGCAGTATTTT. It translates to CASSQELAGTSTDTQYF.

This clonotype was seen many times. The chain employs TRBV7-2 and TRBJ1-2; perhaps TRBD1 as D (6 bases). V lost 5 bases and J 4 bases, leaving 14 bases between the germline ends. Germline V gene data show CDR1 as SGHTA and CDR2 as FQGNSA. This CDR3 contains 14 residues. The CDR3 sequence: CASSPTDSTYGYTF. The CDR3 coding sequence is TGTGCCAGCAGCCCCACGGACAGCACCTATGGCTACACCTTC.

This chain joins TRBV4-2 and TRBJ2-7; perhaps TRBD1 as D (6 bases). The last part of the DNA fits TRBJ2-5 better; the J call may be wrong. There are 16 residues in the CDR3. Germline CDR1 and CDR2: LGHNA and YNFKEQ. CDR3 amino acids: CASSQSPRGSQETQYF. CDR3 sequence (DNA): TGTGCCAGCAGCCAGAGTCCCAGGGGAAGCCAAGAGACCCAGTACTTC.

This clonotype has only a few counts. The J gene is TRBJ2-1, the V gene TRBV27, with a weak D call TRBD1 (5 bases). The V gene's germline CDR1 is MNHEY and CDR2 SMNVEV (reference sequence). V lost 5 bases and J 5 bases, leaving 10 bases between the germline ends. The CDR3 contains 13 residues. As DNA, the CDR3 is TGTGCCAGCAGTCCAGGGCCCGACAATGAGCAGTTCTTC. It translates to CASSPGPDNEQFF.

In its sample, this clonotype was seen a few times. Germline is not matched at one junction end, which may reflect a read error. The rearrangement links TRBV28 to TRBJ1-4, with D maybe TRBD1 (5 bases). This CDR3 has 14 residues. Germline CDR1 reads MDHEN; CDR2 reads SYDVKM. CDR3 loop: CASSLAGPNEKRFF. CDR3 sequence (DNA): TGTGCCAGCAGTTTAGCAGGGCCTAATGAAAAACGGTTTTTT.

The chain is built from TRBV7-9 and TRBJ2-5, with a weak D call TRBD1 (5 bases). Judging by the DNA end, TRBJ2-7 fits better; the J call may be wrong. Germline CDR1 is SEHNR and CDR2 is FQNEAQ (reference sequence). This CDR3 is 12 amino acids long. The CDR3 bases are TGTGCCAGCGGCTACGGACACGGCGAGCAGTACTTC. This codes for CASGYGHGEQYF.

Points on this clonotype: A read error may be the cause here, since a much bigger clone is one base away. V and J are TRBV5-5 and TRBJ2-5; 7 nucleotides match TRBD1. Germline assignment: CDR1 SGHKS and CDR2 YYEKEE (reference sequence). The CDR3 sequence is 15 residues long. The CDR3 region is CAGSSPKGAQETQYF. CDR3 DNA sequence: TGTGCCGGCAGCTCCCCGAAGGGGGCCCAAGAGACCCAGTACTTC.

This clonotype came up many times. V gene TRBV6-2 or TRBV6-3 combines with J gene TRBJ2-7, with D unclear. Germline V CDR1 and CDR2: MNHEY, SVGEGT. The V end was cut by 0 bases, the J end by 5 bases, with 26 bases between. The CDR3 runs 19 residues. The CDR3 protein is CASSYSGISRNGPVDEQYF. The CDR3 DNA sequence: TGTGCCAGCAGTTACTCCGGAATAAGCCGAAACGGGCCTGTCGACGAGCAGTACTTC.

The sample holds a few counts of this clonotype. The V gene is TRBV7-2, the J gene TRBJ2-7, with D perhaps given as TRBD1 or TRBD2 (5 bases each). Trimming took 5 bases from V and 1 from J, leaving 12 bases between them. The length of the CDR3 is 14 residues. Germline-derived CDR1 and CDR2 are SGHTA and FQGNSA. The CDR3 region has the DNA TGTGCCAGCAGCGAACGGGACCGGTCCTACGAGCAGTACTTC. It specifies CASSERDRSYEQYF.

This clonotype was observed at least ten times. The rearrangement uses TRBV20-1 and TRBJ2-5, with 8 bases aligning to TRBD2. V shed 6 bases, J shed 5 bases, and the junction held 14 bases outside the gene matches. Germline loops: CDR1 DFQATT, CDR2 SNEGSKA (reference sequence). This CDR3 has 15 residues. CDR3 loop: CSASLAGPRGETQYF. In DNA, the CDR3 is TGCAGTGCGTCCTTAGCGGGGCCTCGGGGGGAGACCCAGTACTTC.

The chain couples TRBV7-2 to TRBJ2-1; D is perhaps TRBD2 (5 bases). The CDR3 runs 15 residues. V was trimmed by 1 base and J by 0 bases, leaving 7 bases between them. Germline assignment: CDR1 SGHTA and CDR2 FQGNSA. The CDR3 DNA reads TGTGCCAGCAGCTTAGATCTAGCCTCCTACAATGAGCAGTTCTTC. It codes for CASSLDLASYNEQFF. Combining the CDR3 with reference TRBV7-2 and TRBJ2-1 gives the whole variable domain GAGVSQSPSNKVTEKGKDVELRCDPISGHTALYWYRQSLGQGLEFLIYFQGNSAPDKSGLPSDRFSAERTGGSVSTLTIQRTQQEDSAVYLCASSLDLASYNEQFFGPGTRLTVL.

This clonotype was seen once. This rearrangement joins TRBV7-8 to TRBJ2-5; 7 bases map to TRBD2. The CDR3 loop spans 14 amino acids. Losses at the gene ends were 4 bases for V and 5 bases for J; bases not matched to a gene: 7. Per the germline V gene, CDR1 is SGHVS and CDR2 is FQNEAQ. The CDR3 DNA reads as TGTGCCAGCAGCTGGCTAGCGGCCGAGGAGACCCAGTACTTC. Translated, it gives CASSWLAAEETQYF.

This clonotype was detected ten times or more. V usage is TRBV4-1 and J usage is TRBJ2-1; D is possibly TRBD1 (6 bases). Trimming left V 3 bases short and J 6 bases short, with 18 bases between. Germline CDR1 MGHRA, CDR2 YSYEKL. The CDR3 spans 16 residues. This CDR3 is CASSQAGTWVGNEQFF. In nucleotides, the CDR3 is TGCGCCAGCAGCCAGGCCGGGACATGGGTCGGCAATGAGCAGTTCTTC.